The following is a TCR beta chain sequence with its context. The source of the sample is a study of regulatory T cells in long-lasting Graves disease. In the study overall: Recently diagnosed Graves' patients had received antithyroid drugs for under 3 months.

CDR3 length: 14 amino acids. Germline V gene sequence: CDR1 SGHRS, CDR2 YFSETQ. V dropped 7 bases and J dropped 2; count of bases not matched to a gene: 6. Specified time point: newly diagnosed GD, antithyroid drugs for less than 3 months. RNA from PBMCs was the source of the TCR library. Construction of the TCR beta libraries employed iRepertoire HTBI primers in conjunction with Arm-PCR of CDR3 regions. TCRdb re-derived calls from the multiplex PCR reads in MiXCR, one entry per CDR3 protein. The sample contains a few hundred thousand distinct CDR3 sequences, less than 15% of which appear only once. These data were likewise used in another study, on T cells in Graves' hyperthyroidism and ophthalmopathy.

This sequence originates from a woman between 45 and 65 years old with Graves disease. The source material was peripheral blood mononuclear cells (PBMCs), sampled at new diagnosis, from a patient treated with antithyroid drugs. This chain links TRBV5-1 with TRBJ2-7; 10 bases map to TRBD1. In DNA, the CDR3 is TGCGCCAGCGGCTGGACAGGGGGGACCTACGAGCAGTACTTC. Translating it yields CASGWTGGTYEQYF.